This T cell receptor beta chain was recorded in a study of T cells in Graves' hyperthyroidism and ophthalmopathy. RNA transcripts provided the source from which TCR beta CDR3 regions were amplified. First-round RT-PCR with HTBI primers amplified the TCR CDR3 region. One entry per CDR3 protein, called by TCRdb with MiXCR from the multiplex PCR reads. The table lists about 570,000 distinct CDR3 sequences, around 45% of them singletons, with 19% in the top ten. This CDR3 is built from 12 residues. Germline loops: CDR1 DFQATT, CDR2 SNEGSKA (reference sequence). Deletions cut 5 bases from V and 11 bases from J, with 16 bases between.

The sample consisted of peripheral blood or thyroid tissue (not recorded which). The chain links TRBV20-1 to TRBJ1-5; D is unresolved. This sequence originates from an adult woman with Graves' disease, either hyperthyroidism or ophthalmopathy (not recorded which). Here the CDR3 reads CSAEQRQETQHF. CDR3 in DNA: TGCAGTGCTGAACAGCGCCAAGAGACCCAGCATTTT.